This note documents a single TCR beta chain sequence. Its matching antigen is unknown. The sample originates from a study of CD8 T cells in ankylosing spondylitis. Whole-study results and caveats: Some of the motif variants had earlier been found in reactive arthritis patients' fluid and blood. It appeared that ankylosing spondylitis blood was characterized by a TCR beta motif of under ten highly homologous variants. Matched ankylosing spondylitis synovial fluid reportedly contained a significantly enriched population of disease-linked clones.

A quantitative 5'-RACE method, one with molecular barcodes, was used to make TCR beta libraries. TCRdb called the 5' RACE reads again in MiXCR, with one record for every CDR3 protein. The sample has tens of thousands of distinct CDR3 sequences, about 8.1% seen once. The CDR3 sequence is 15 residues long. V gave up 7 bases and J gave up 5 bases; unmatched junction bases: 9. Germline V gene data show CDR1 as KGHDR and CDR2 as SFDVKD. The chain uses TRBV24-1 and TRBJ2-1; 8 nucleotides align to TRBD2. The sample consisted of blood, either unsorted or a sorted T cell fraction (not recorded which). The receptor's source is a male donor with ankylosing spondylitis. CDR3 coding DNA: TGTGCCACCAGCTTAACTAGCGGAGTCGACAATGAGCAGTTCTTC. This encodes CATSLTSGVDNEQFF.